The 2 T cell receptor beta chains in this list originate from one sample, sequenced in a study of blood T cell repertoires in COVID-19. The data were produced by immunoSEQ multiplex PCR, yet TCRdb's version contains in-frame clones alone and is incomplete. The table includes a few hundred thousand clones, roughly 76% detected once. What was sequenced was peripheral blood. Receptors originate from a human donor in a cohort sampled during active COVID-19.

This rearrangement joins TRBV19 to TRBJ2-1; maybe TRBD2 (6 bases). Germline CDR1 LNHDA, CDR2 SQIVND (reference sequence). This CDR3 comprises 15 residues. V was shortened by 5 bases and J by 7 bases, with 18 bases between the two germline ends. CDR3 sequence: CASSLSGVFYNEQFF. The CDR3 bases are TGTGCCAGTAGTTTGTCGGGGGTTTTTTATAATGAGCAGTTCTTC.

J is TRBJ1-1 and V is TRBV4-3; no clear D gene. This CDR3 has 13 residues. Germline V gives CDR1 LGHNA, CDR2 YSLEER. Trimming shortened V by 6 bases and J by 0 bases, and 8 bases separated the two germline ends. In DNA form, the CDR3 reads TGCGCCAGCAGGGAGAGGTTGAACACTGAAGCTTTCTTT. This encodes CASRERLNTEAFF.